The 28 T cell receptor beta chains presented below share a single source sample, sequenced in a study of post-analysis software for immune sequencing data. Regarding the study as a whole: Higher frequency in patients than in controls was seen for roughly five TRBV segments, with TRBV5-6, TRBV5-1 and TRBV20-1 among them.

For these receptors, no antigen is known. Incorporated into the TCR beta cDNA libraries were unique molecular identifiers, which served to reduce PCR and sequencing biases. Each CDR3 protein gets one entry after TCRdb re-called the PCR reads with MiXCR. The data show under 900,000 distinct CDR3 sequences, about 53% seen once. The specimen sequenced was blood. The source is a girl aged 10-17 years with multiple sclerosis.

This clonotype was seen a handful of times. The V call is TRBV20-1, the J call TRBJ1-2, with D perhaps TRBD1 (5 bases). Trimming stripped 5 bases from V and 4 bases from J, with 20 bases between. The germline V gene has CDR1 DFQATT and CDR2 SNEGSKA (reference sequence). The CDR3 sequence is 15 residues long. The CDR3 sequence is CSASWDLSAPYGYTF. As DNA, the CDR3 is TGCAGTGCTTCCTGGGACTTGTCGGCCCCCTATGGCTACACCTTC.

The chain uses TRBV20-1 and TRBJ2-4, with 13 bases aligning to TRBD2. CDR3 size: 16 residues. The V and J ends lost 3 bases and 7 bases, in that order; junction bases with no gene match: 9. Germline V lookup: CDR1 DFQATT, CDR2 SNEGSKA (reference sequence). The DNA of the CDR3 is TGCAGTGCTAGCAAAACTAGCGGGGGGGCGAATAACATTCAGTACTTC. Translating it yields CSASKTSGGANNIQYF.

This clonotype was observed a few times. The chain combines TRBV24-1 with TRBJ2-4; no clear D gene. CDR1 is KGHDR and CDR2 is SFDVKD in the germline V gene. V was trimmed by 3 bases and J by 3 bases, leaving 11 bases between them. This CDR3 is built from 15 residues. In nucleotides, the CDR3 is TGTGCCACCAGTGATCAAACCCCCGACAAAAACATTCAGTACTTC. Amino acid sequence: CATSDQTPDKNIQYF.

The table lists this clonotype with a count of one. This may stem from a read error, because a much larger clone lies one nucleotide away. The J gene is TRBJ2-7, the V gene TRBV5-4; 9 bases match TRBD1. Germline V lookup: CDR1 SGHNT, CDR2 YYREEE (reference sequence). The length of the CDR3 is 15 residues. The V and J ends lost 2 bases and 1 base, in that order; junction bases with no gene match: 4. The CDR3 loop reads CASSFTGTGSYEQYF. The CDR3 DNA reads as TGTGCCAGCAGCTTTACCGGGACAGGGTCCTACGAGCAGTACTTC.

CDR3 protein: CASRVAGADTQYF. CDR3 sequence (DNA): TGTGCCAGCAGGGTAGCGGGAGCAGATACGCAGTATTTT. This chain connects TRBV6-6 to TRBJ2-3; 9 positions match TRBD2. Germline values: CDR1 MNHNY, CDR2 SVGAGI (reference sequence). The CDR3 runs to 13 residues. Trimming took 6 bases from V and 4 from J; bases not matched to a gene: 2.

This clonotype turned up a few times. The chain employs TRBV7-3 and TRBJ1-1, with D possibly matching TRBD1 (6 bases). The V gene's germline CDR1 is SGHTA and CDR2 FQGTGA. Trimming took off 3 bases at V and 5 bases at J, with 10 bases between the two ends. The CDR3 covers 13 residues. CDR3 DNA: TGTGCCAGCAGCTTCTCAGGGGATACTGAAGCTTTCTTT. Translation: CASSFSGDTEAFF.

This clonotype came up a few times. The chain couples TRBV6-2 or TRBV6-3 to TRBJ2-7; tentative D call: TRBD2 (5 bases). Trimming took 6 bases from V and 4 from J, leaving 19 bases between them. The CDR3 totals 15 residues. CDR1 and CDR2 from the germline V gene are MNHEY and SVGEGT. CDR3: CASRGSSTGSYEQYF. The CDR3 DNA follows: TGTGCCAGCAGAGGGTCCTCAACGGGGAGTTACGAGCAGTACTTC.

Concerning this clonotype itself: Mismatch with germline at one junction end may stem from a read error. The V gene is TRBV7-9, the J gene TRBJ1-2; 8 bases are a match to TRBD1. CDR1 is SEHNR, CDR2 FQNEAQ, per germline (reference sequence). This CDR3 is built from 13 residues. This chain's CDR3 is CASTLGGTGGYTF. CDR3 sequence (DNA): TGTGCCAGCACCTTAGGAGGGACAGGTGGCTACACCTTC.

The chain couples TRBV27 to TRBJ2-3; 9 positions match TRBD2. CDR3 length: 16 amino acids. CDR1 MNHEY and CDR2 SMNVEV come from the germline V gene (reference sequence). The V gene end was trimmed by 7 bases and the J gene end by 1 base; junction bases not matched to a gene: 9. The DNA for the CDR3 is TGTGCCAGCACCCACGGGGTAGCGGGGGGCACAGATACGCAGTATTTT. This translates into CASTHGVAGGTDTQYF.

This clonotype was observed a handful of times. The rearrangement joins TRBV5-6 to TRBJ2-5, with TRBD2 matching 11 bases. Germline values: CDR1 SGHDT, CDR2 YYEEEE. The CDR3 totals 18 residues. The trim removed 3 bases at V and 3 bases at J, leaving 13 bases unmatched. The CDR3 sequence: CASSSTRSSGGTKETQYF. The DNA for the CDR3 is TGTGCCAGCAGCTCCACGAGGTCTAGCGGGGGGACGAAAGAGACCCAGTACTTC.

V usage is TRBV7-3 and J usage is TRBJ2-3; 7 nucleotides match TRBD2. The trim removed 5 bases at V and 4 bases at J, leaving 6 bases unmatched. This CDR3 is 14 amino acids long. The germline V gene has CDR1 SGHTA and CDR2 FQGTGA. The CDR3 coding sequence is TGTGCCAGCAGCCCAGGCGGGAGCCCAGATACGCAGTATTTT. It translates to CASSPGGSPDTQYF.

The chain has TRBV20-1 and TRBJ2-3, with D possibly being TRBD2 (6 bases). The CDR3 has 15 amino acids. Trimming took 4 bases from V and 0 from J, leaving 14 bases between them. Germline V gives CDR1 DFQATT, CDR2 SNEGSKA (reference sequence). The CDR3 DNA follows: TGCAGTGCTACGCCGGGAGTTGGGAGCACAGATACGCAGTATTTT. It codes for CSATPGVGSTDTQYF.

The V call is TRBV29-1, the J call TRBJ1-2; no definite D call. Germline-derived CDR1 and CDR2 are SQVTM and ANQGSEA. The CDR3 consists of 13 residues. V was trimmed by 4 bases and J by 4 bases, leaving 13 bases between them. CDR3 coding DNA: TGCAGCGTTGGGAGGAGTTCCCCCTATGGCTACACCTTC. Residues: CSVGRSSPYGYTF.

There are a few counts of this clonotype. The chain links TRBV6-5 to TRBJ2-1, with TRBD2 matching over 8 bases. The germline CDR1 and CDR2 sequences are MNHEY and SVGAGI. This CDR3 is 16 amino acids long. The junction had 8 bases not matched to a gene; V was cut back by 6 bases and J by 1 base. The CDR3 is CASRLSTGGSYNEQFF. The CDR3 DNA reads TGTGCCAGCAGACTCTCGACGGGAGGGTCCTACAATGAGCAGTTCTTC.

The sample holds a few counts of this clonotype. J is TRBJ2-1 and V is TRBV14; D is undetermined. Between the trimmed V and J ends, which lost 1 base and 9 bases, there was a span of 7 bases. The germline V gene encodes CDR1 SGHDN and CDR2 FVKESK. The CDR3 loop spans 12 amino acids. The CDR3 nucleotides are TGTGCCAGCAGCCAAGGGGTTGGTGAGCAGTTCTTC. Amino acids: CASSQGVGEQFF.

This chain links TRBV29-1 with TRBJ2-2; D perhaps matches TRBD1 (6 bases). The CDR3 has 13 amino acids. With 6 bases removed from V and 2 bases from J, the gap between germline ends came to 10 bases. Germline CDR1 SQVTM, CDR2 ANQGSEA. As DNA, the CDR3 is TGCAGCGTAACAGGGTCCAACACCGGGGAGCTGTTTTTT. It specifies CSVTGSNTGELFF.

V usage is TRBV20-1 and J usage is TRBJ2-7, with 7 nucleotides matching TRBD2. The assigned J gene may be wrong: the sequence end matches TRBJ2-5 better. The CDR3 runs to 13 residues. Germline CDR1 is DFQATT and CDR2 is SNEGSKA (reference sequence). The CDR3 DNA reads as TGCAGTGCTAGGCGACTAGCTCGGGAGACCCAGTACTTC. Amino acids: CSARRLARETQYF.

This chain uses TRBV5-5 with TRBJ2-7; 11 bases are a match to TRBD2. Germline V gene data show CDR1 as SGHKS and CDR2 as YYEKEE (reference sequence). The V gene end was trimmed by 0 bases and the J gene end by 7 bases; junction bases not matched to a gene: 12. This CDR3 has 17 residues. This CDR3 reads CASSLDLAGGPTGEQYF. CDR3 nucleotide sequence: TGTGCCAGCAGCTTGGATCTAGCGGGGGGACCGACGGGGGAGCAGTACTTC.

This clonotype came up a few times. The CDR3 region has the DNA TGCGCCAGCAGCTTGGCCTCGGGCAGCGGTACTCTGTATGGCTACACCTTC. It yields the protein CASSLASGSGTLYGYTF. V usage is TRBV5-1 and J usage is TRBJ1-2, with D hard to call. V gave up 0 bases and J gave up 5 bases, with 20 bases separating them. The CDR3 is 17 amino acids. Germline CDR1 is SGHRS and CDR2 is YFSETQ.

V and J are TRBV20-1 and TRBJ2-7; no reliable D call. V dropped 2 bases and J dropped 4 bases, with 9 bases sitting between them. The CDR3 is 12 amino acids. Per the germline V gene, CDR1 is DFQATT and CDR2 is SNEGSKA (reference sequence). CDR3 sequence reads: CSARSTWYEQYF. The CDR3 DNA reads TGCAGTGCTAGATCTACCTGGTACGAGCAGTACTTC.

This clonotype was seen a handful of times. This chain uses TRBV12-3 or TRBV12-4 with TRBJ2-7; 7 bases line up with TRBD2. After removal of 10 bases from V and 5 bases from J, the junction contained 11 bases not matched to a gene. CDR3 length: 13 residues. The CDR3 loop reads CATGGRSLNEQYF. The DNA of the CDR3 is TGTGCCACCGGGGGGAGATCCTTAAACGAGCAGTACTTC.

CDR3 amino acids: CASSPLNRAGANVLTF. In DNA form, the CDR3 reads TGTGCCAGCTCACCCCTCAACAGGGCTGGGGCCAACGTCCTGACTTTC. The chain employs TRBV18 and TRBJ2-6; maybe TRBD1 (6 bases). V was trimmed by 3 bases and J by 2 bases, leaving 11 bases between them. This CDR3 region has 16 residues. In germline, CDR1 is KGHSH, CDR2 LQKENI.

The J gene is TRBJ2-7, the V gene TRBV7-8; 9 bases agree with TRBD1. The germline CDR1 and CDR2 sequences are SGHVS and FQNEAQ. This CDR3 is built from 17 residues. The V and J ends lost 3 bases and 2 bases, in that order; junction bases with no gene match: 11. CDR3 loop: CASSFIRGGQGPYEQYF. CDR3 in DNA: TGTGCCAGCAGCTTCATCAGAGGCGGACAGGGGCCCTACGAGCAGTACTTC.

The chain links TRBV20-1 to TRBJ2-1; D is perhaps TRBD2 (5 bases). Trimming shortened V by 5 bases and J by 7 bases, and 12 bases separated the two germline ends. Per the germline V gene, CDR1 is DFQATT and CDR2 is SNEGSKA (reference sequence). CDR3 length: 12 amino acids. The chain's CDR3 is CSAVRENNEQFF. The DNA of the CDR3 is TGCAGTGCTGTCCGGGAAAATAATGAGCAGTTCTTC.

A single count supports this clonotype. V gene TRBV3-1 combines with J gene TRBJ2-7, with D tentatively TRBD2 (7 bases). The CDR3 loop spans 13 amino acids. Germline V gene lookup returns CDR1 LGHDT and CDR2 YNNKEL (reference sequence). Trimming removed 4 bases at V and 7 bases at J, with 14 bases between. CDR3 nucleotides: TGTGCCAGCAGCCCGACGGGGGGCAGGGAGCAGTACTTC. This translates into CASSPTGGREQYF.

The rearrangement links TRBV7-3 to TRBJ1-6; D is perhaps TRBD1 (5 bases). The CDR3 covers 14 residues. Germline CDR1 is SGHTA and CDR2 is FQGTGA. V lost 2 bases and J lost 7, with 9 bases in between. CDR3: CASSLGHTNSPLHF. The CDR3 nucleotides are TGTGCCAGCAGCTTAGGACACACAAATTCACCCCTCCACTTT. The full variable domain, with the rest looked up from reference TRBV7-3 and TRBJ1-6, is GAGVSQTPSNKVTEKGKYVELRCDPISGHTALYWYRQSLGQGPEFLIYFQGTGAADDSGLPNDRFFAVRPEGSVSTLKIQRTERGDSAVYLCASSLGHTNSPLHFGNGTRLTVT.

This clonotype was detected only a few times. This sequence joins TRBV7-9 and TRBJ2-5; 10 bases agree with TRBD2. CDR1 is SEHNR and CDR2 is FQNEAQ in the germline V gene (reference sequence). The CDR3 covers 14 residues. V dropped 5 bases and J dropped 5; count of bases not matched to a gene: 5. The CDR3 sequence: CASSIYSGGETQYF. The CDR3 DNA reads TGTGCCAGCAGCATTTATAGCGGGGGGGAGACCCAGTACTTC.

The rearrangement links TRBV20-1 to TRBJ1-5; D is unclear. V shed 4 bases and J shed 4 bases, with 20 bases lying between them. In germline, CDR1 is DFQATT, CDR2 SNEGSKA (reference sequence). The CDR3 length is 16 residues. CDR3 coding DNA: TGCAGTGCTACATCGTGGGGTTCGGGCCAAAATCAGCCCCAGCATTTT. Translation: CSATSWGSGQNQPQHF.